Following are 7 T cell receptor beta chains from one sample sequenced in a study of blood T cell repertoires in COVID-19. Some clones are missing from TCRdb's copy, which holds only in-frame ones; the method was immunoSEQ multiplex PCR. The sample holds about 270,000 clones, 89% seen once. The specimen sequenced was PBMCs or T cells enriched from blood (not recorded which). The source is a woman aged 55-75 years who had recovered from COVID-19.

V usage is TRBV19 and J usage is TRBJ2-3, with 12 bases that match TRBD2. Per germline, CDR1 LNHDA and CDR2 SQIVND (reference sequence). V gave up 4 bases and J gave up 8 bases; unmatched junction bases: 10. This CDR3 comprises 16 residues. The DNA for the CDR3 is TGTGCCAGTAGTAAGGAGACTAGCGGGGGTTGGGCTACGCAGTATTTT. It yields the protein CASSKETSGGWATQYF.

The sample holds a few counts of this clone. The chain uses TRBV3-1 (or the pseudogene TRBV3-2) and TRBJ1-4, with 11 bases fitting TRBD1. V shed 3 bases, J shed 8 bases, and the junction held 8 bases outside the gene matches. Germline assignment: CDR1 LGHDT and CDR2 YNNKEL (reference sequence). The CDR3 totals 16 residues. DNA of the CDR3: TGTGCCAGCAGCCAGAGCCCCGGGACAGGGGGAGAAAAACTGTTTTTT. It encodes CASSQSPGTGGEKLFF.

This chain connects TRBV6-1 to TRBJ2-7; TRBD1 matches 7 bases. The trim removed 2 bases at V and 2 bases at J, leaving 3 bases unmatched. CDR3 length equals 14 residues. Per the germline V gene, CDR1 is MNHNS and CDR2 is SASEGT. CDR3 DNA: TGTGCCAGCAGTGAACAGGGGGTCGCCTACGAGCAGTACTTC. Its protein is CASSEQGVAYEQYF.

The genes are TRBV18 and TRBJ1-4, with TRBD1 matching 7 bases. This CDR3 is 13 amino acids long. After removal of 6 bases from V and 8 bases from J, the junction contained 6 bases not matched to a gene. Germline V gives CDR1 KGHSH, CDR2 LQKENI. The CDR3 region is CASSGTVYEKLFF. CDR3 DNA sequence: TGTGCCAGCTCCGGGACAGTGTACGAAAAACTGTTTTTT.

The CDR3 DNA is TGTGCCAGCTCACCGGCCCAGATGAACACTGAAGCTTTCTTT. Translating gives CASSPAQMNTEAFF. V and J are TRBV18 and TRBJ1-1; D is unclear. Germline V gene sequence: CDR1 KGHSH, CDR2 LQKENI. V was pared by 3 bases and J by 0 bases, with 8 bases between. The CDR3 consists of 14 residues.

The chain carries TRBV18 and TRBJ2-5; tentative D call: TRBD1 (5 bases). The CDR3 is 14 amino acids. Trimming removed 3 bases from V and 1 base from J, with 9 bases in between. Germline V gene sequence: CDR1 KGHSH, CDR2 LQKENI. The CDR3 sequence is CASSPQGRQETQYF. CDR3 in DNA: TGTGCCAGCTCACCGCAGGGTCGCCAAGAGACCCAGTACTTC.

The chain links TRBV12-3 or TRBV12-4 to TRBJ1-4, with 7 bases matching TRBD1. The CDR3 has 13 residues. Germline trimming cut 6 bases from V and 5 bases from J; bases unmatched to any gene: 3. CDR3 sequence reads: CASRGQPNEKLFF. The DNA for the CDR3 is TGTGCCAGCAGGGGACAGCCGAATGAAAAACTGTTTTTT.